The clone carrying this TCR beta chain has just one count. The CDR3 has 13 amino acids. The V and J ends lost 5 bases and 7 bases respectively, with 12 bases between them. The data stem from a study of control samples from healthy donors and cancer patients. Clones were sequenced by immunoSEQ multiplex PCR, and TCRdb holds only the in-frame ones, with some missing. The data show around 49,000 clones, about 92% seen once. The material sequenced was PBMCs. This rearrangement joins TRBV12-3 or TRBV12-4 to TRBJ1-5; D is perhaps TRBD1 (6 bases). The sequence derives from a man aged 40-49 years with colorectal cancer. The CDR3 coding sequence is TGTGCCAGCAGTAGGGGGGACCAACAGCCCCAGCATTTT. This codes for CASSRGDQQPQHF.